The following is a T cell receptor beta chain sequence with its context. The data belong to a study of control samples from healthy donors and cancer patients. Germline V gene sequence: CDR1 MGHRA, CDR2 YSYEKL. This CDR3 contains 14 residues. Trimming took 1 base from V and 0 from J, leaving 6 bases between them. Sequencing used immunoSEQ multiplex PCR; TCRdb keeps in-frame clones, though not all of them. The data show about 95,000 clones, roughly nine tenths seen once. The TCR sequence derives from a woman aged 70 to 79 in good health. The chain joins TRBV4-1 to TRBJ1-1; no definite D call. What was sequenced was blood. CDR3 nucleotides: TGCGCCAGCAGCCAAGGGAGGATGAACACTGAAGCTTTCTTT. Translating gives CASSQGRMNTEAFF.